This entry lists 5 T cell receptor beta chains sequenced from one sample in a study of T cell changes during pregnancy in multiple sclerosis. Here immunoSEQ multiplex PCR was the method, and the copy in TCRdb shows in-frame clones only, minus some. Of about 40,000 clones listed, about 93% were seen once; the top ten hold less than 0.45%. This specimen consisted of CD4+ T cells from peripheral blood mononuclear cells, obtained in the third trimester of pregnancy. Receptors were obtained from a female donor with multiple sclerosis, enrolled in a pregnancy study.

The chain links TRBV18 to TRBJ2-3; possibly TRBD2 for D (6 bases). V shed 6 bases and J shed 6 bases, with 19 bases lying between them. Looked up from germline, CDR1 is KGHSH and CDR2 is LQKENI. This CDR3 is 15 amino acids long. CDR3 in DNA: TGTGCCAGCTCCCGCGATTTAGGGGAGGAGGATACGCAGTATTTT. Its translation: CASSRDLGEEDTQYF.

This chain uses TRBV28 with TRBJ2-3, with 7 bases matching TRBD2. Germline assignment: CDR1 MDHEN and CDR2 SYDVKM. This CDR3 spans 17 amino acids. J lost 2 bases, V lost 7 bases, and 15 bases had no gene match. CDR3 sequence (DNA): TGTGCCAGCACCCCAGGTGGGGGAGCGGGGCCCACAGATACGCAGTATTTT. Its translation: CASTPGGGAGPTDTQYF.

The chain joins TRBV13 to TRBJ2-7; 7 nucleotides align to TRBD1. The CDR3 has 15 amino acids. The V and J ends lost 1 base and 2 bases, in that order; junction bases with no gene match: 5. Germline CDR1 is PRHDT and CDR2 is FYEKMQ (reference sequence). For the CDR3, the DNA is TGTGCCAGCAGCTTAGATTGGGACAGCCCCTACGAGCAGTACTTC. This codes for CASSLDWDSPYEQYF.

This rearrangement joins TRBV9 to TRBJ2-4; 9 positions match TRBD1. V gave up 0 bases and J gave up 4 bases; unmatched junction bases: 5. Germline V lookup: CDR1 SGDLS, CDR2 YYNGEE. The CDR3 has 16 amino acids. CDR3 amino acids: CASSVETGGPKNIQYF. DNA of the CDR3: TGTGCCAGCAGCGTAGAAACAGGGGGCCCGAAAAACATTCAGTACTTC.

In its sample, this clone was seen once. This chain joins TRBV7-9 and TRBJ2-1, with 13 bases lining up with TRBD2. The CDR3 totals 16 residues. V lost 5 bases, J lost 9 bases, and 10 bases stayed unmatched. Germline lookup yields CDR1 SEHNR and CDR2 FQNEAQ (reference sequence). The CDR3 DNA sequence: TGTGCCAGCAGCCGGACTAGCGGGAGAGGGCACGGTGAGCAGTTCTTC. This codes for CASSRTSGRGHGEQFF.